The 23 T cell receptor beta chains below all came from one sample that was sequenced in a study of blood T cell repertoires in COVID-19. The protocol was immunoSEQ multiplex PCR, while the TCRdb copy is restricted to in-frame clones and leaves out a portion. The table records 350,000 to 450,000 clones, 89% of them present only once. The specimen was peripheral blood. The receptor set was obtained from a middle-aged woman with COVID-19, enrolled during active disease.

J is TRBJ2-4 and V is TRBV2, with TRBD1 identical over 7 bases. J lost 8 bases, V lost 5 bases, and 12 bases had no gene match. CDR1 SNHLY and CDR2 FYNNEI come from the germline V gene. The CDR3 has 15 amino acids. CDR3 in DNA: TGTGCCAGCAGTAGACAGGGTTCCCAAGAAGACATTCAGTACTTC. It codes for CASSRQGSQEDIQYF.

This clone was seen just once. V is TRBV7-8 and J is TRBJ2-7; TRBD1 matches 7 bases. The CDR3 sequence is 14 residues long. V shed 5 bases, J shed 4 bases, and the junction held 8 bases outside the gene matches. Germline CDR1 SGHVS, CDR2 FQNEAQ. The CDR3 DNA follows: TGTGCCAGCAGCCCGGGACGACAGGGTTACGAGCAGTACTTC. Its translation is CASSPGRQGYEQYF.

The gene calls are TRBV20-1 and TRBJ2-7; tentatively, D is TRBD2 (6 bases). V lost 5 bases, J lost 5 bases, and 10 bases lay in between. CDR3 length: 11 residues. In germline, CDR1 is DFQATT, CDR2 SNEGSKA (reference sequence). The CDR3 bases are TGCAGTGCTTTACTAGCAAACGAGCAGTACTTC. Protein sequence: CSALLANEQYF.

The V call is TRBV25-1, the J call TRBJ1-3; TRBD1 might be the D (5 bases). Deletions cut 7 bases from V and 8 bases from J, with 15 bases between. The CDR3 extends over 13 amino acids. Germline CDR1 is MGHDK and CDR2 is SYGVNS. CDR3 sequence reads: CASTTPGSDTIYF. The CDR3 nucleotides are TGTGCCAGCACCACTCCAGGGTCGGACACCATATATTTT.

This clone was detected only a few times. This chain links TRBV10-3 with TRBJ1-1, with TRBD1 matching 8 bases. Losses at the gene ends were 8 bases for V and 2 bases for J; bases not matched to a gene: 4. CDR1 ENHRY and CDR2 SYGVKD come from the germline V gene. The CDR3 totals 13 residues. The CDR3 bases are TGTGCCATCGACAGGGGCTCAAACACTGAAGCTTTCTTT. This translates into CAIDRGSNTEAFF.

This clone was seen a single time. The V call is TRBV28, the J call TRBJ2-1, with 8 bases fitting TRBD1. V lost 6 bases and J lost 4; bases outside the gene matches: 8. The CDR3 runs to 15 residues. Germline V gives CDR1 MDHEN, CDR2 SYDVKM. The CDR3 DNA reads TGTGCCAGCAGATCTTCGACAGGGGCTTACAATGAGCAGTTCTTC. This encodes CASRSSTGAYNEQFF. Variable domain in full (rest from reference TRBV28 and TRBJ2-1): DVKVTQSSRYLVKRTGEKVFLECVQDMDHENMFWYRQDPGLGLRLIYFSYDVKMKEKGDIPEGYSVSREKKERFSLILESASTNQTSMYLCASRSSTGAYNEQFFGPGTRLTVL.

Here the CDR3 DNA reads TGTGCCAGCAGCCCAGGGGGGTTATCCTACTACGAGCAGTACTTC. Its translation is CASSPGGLSYYEQYF. The V and J genes are TRBV27 and TRBJ2-7; a possible D gene is TRBD1 (7 bases). Per the germline V gene, CDR1 is MNHEY and CDR2 is SMNVEV (reference sequence). The CDR3 has 15 amino acids. The V and J ends lost 6 bases and 3 bases respectively, with 18 bases between them.

Regarding this clone: At the DNA level, this CDR3 is encoded by other sequences in the same sample as well. J is TRBJ2-1 and V is TRBV9; no definite D call. Germline V gene sequence: CDR1 SGDLS, CDR2 YYNGEE. Trimming pared 0 bases from V and 4 bases from J, leaving 8 bases between. This CDR3 spans 14 amino acids. The CDR3 region is CASSVGGVYNEQFF. In DNA, the CDR3 is TGTGCCAGCAGCGTAGGAGGAGTATACAATGAGCAGTTCTTC.

The chain is built from TRBV11-3 and TRBJ1-1, with TRBD1 matching 8 bases. The CDR3 totals 16 residues. CDR1 is SGHNT, CDR2 YENEEA, per germline. With 5 bases clipped from V and 0 bases from J, the junction kept 8 bases outside the gene matches. The DNA for the CDR3 is TGTGCCAGCAGCCGTCCCGGACAGGGTCTGAACACTGAAGCTTTCTTT. Its translation is CASSRPGQGLNTEAFF.

The chain combines TRBV4-3 with TRBJ2-7, with a weak D call TRBD2 (6 bases). Germline CDR1 LGHNA, CDR2 YSLEER. V was trimmed by 4 bases and J by 5 bases, leaving 18 bases between them. This CDR3 is built from 15 residues. The CDR3 loop is CASSPLGAGRNEQYF. CDR3 DNA: TGCGCCAGCAGCCCCCTTGGGGCGGGGAGGAACGAGCAGTACTTC.

The chain recombines TRBV6-6 with TRBJ2-7; 9 bases are shared with TRBD1. The CDR3 spans 15 residues. Trimming removed 6 bases from V and 7 bases from J; junction bases left unmatched: 13. Germline lookup yields CDR1 MNHNY and CDR2 SVGAGI (reference sequence). DNA for the CDR3: TGTGCCAGCAGGGCCACAGGGGGCAGGCTGTGGGAGCAGTACTTC. Translation gives CASRATGGRLWEQYF.

J is TRBJ2-3 and V is TRBV15, with D possibly TRBD2 on 5 matching bases. This CDR3 region has 16 residues. Germline CDR1 LNHNV, CDR2 YYDKDF (reference sequence). V dropped 1 base and J dropped 1 base, with 12 bases sitting between them. For the CDR3, the DNA is TGTGCCACCAGCAGAGCGAGGAGTAGCGGCACAGATACGCAGTATTTT. This sequence encodes CATSRARSSGTDTQYF.

CDR3: CASSLGSASGISNYGYTF. The DNA for the CDR3 is TGCGCCAGCAGCTTGGGAAGTGCGAGCGGTATATCGAACTATGGCTACACCTTC. The chain uses TRBV5-1 and TRBJ1-2, with D unresolved. The CDR3 has 18 residues. Germline assignment: CDR1 SGHRS and CDR2 YFSETQ. Trimming took 0 bases from V and 2 from J, leaving 20 bases between them.

J is TRBJ2-1 and V is TRBV19; 11 positions match TRBD2. Germline CDR1 LNHDA, CDR2 SQIVND (reference sequence). V shed 3 bases and J 4 bases; nucleotides not matched to a gene: 8. The CDR3 totals 17 residues. This CDR3 reads CASSMLPGLADYNEQFF. In DNA form, the CDR3 reads TGTGCCAGTAGTATGCTTCCGGGACTAGCGGATTACAATGAGCAGTTCTTC.

This clone has only one observation. The V and J genes are TRBV3-1 (or the pseudogene TRBV3-2) and TRBJ2-2; TRBD1 aligns across 11 bases. There are 18 residues in the CDR3. From germline, CDR1 is LGHDT and CDR2 YNNKEL (reference sequence). V was pared by 8 bases and J by 5 bases, with 16 bases of the junction left unmatched. CDR3 in DNA: TGTGCCAGCCGAGCTCCTGGACAGGGGGCGCTTGTGACCGGGGAGCTGTTTTTT. Translation gives CASRAPGQGALVTGELFF.

J is TRBJ1-4 and V is TRBV4-2; D perhaps matches TRBD1 (6 bases). Germline assignment: CDR1 LGHNA and CDR2 YNFKEQ. The CDR3 runs to 14 residues. V was cut by 4 bases and J by 7 bases, with 13 bases left in between. In nucleotides, the CDR3 is TGTGCCAGCAGCCGAACGGACAGTGGTGAAAAACTGTTTTTT. As protein: CASSRTDSGEKLFF.

The chain combines TRBV30 with TRBJ2-7; perhaps TRBD1 as D (6 bases). V was trimmed by 7 bases and J by 5 bases, leaving 18 bases between them. CDR1 and CDR2 (germline): GTSNPN, SVGIG (reference sequence). The CDR3 spans 13 residues. The CDR3: CALQRDIRNEQYF. The CDR3 DNA is TGTGCCTTACAACGGGACATCCGAAACGAGCAGTACTTC.

The rearrangement uses TRBV24-1 and TRBJ2-1, with 7 bases aligning to TRBD1. CDR3 size: 18 residues. With 2 bases clipped from V and 4 bases from J, the junction kept 13 bases outside the gene matches. Germline-derived CDR1 and CDR2 are KGHDR and SFDVKD. The CDR3 here is CATSDSTGAKKSYNEQFF. The CDR3 DNA reads as TGTGCCACCAGTGATTCAACAGGGGCGAAGAAGTCTTACAATGAGCAGTTCTTC.

The chain carries TRBV3-1 (or the pseudogene TRBV3-2) and TRBJ2-7; no definite D call. The CDR3 consists of 14 residues. The ends were cut back, 0 bases at V and 0 bases at J, with 6 bases in the middle. The V gene's germline CDR1 is LGHDT and CDR2 YNNKEL (reference sequence). CDR3 amino acids: CASSQDHSSYEQYF. CDR3 DNA sequence: TGTGCCAGCAGCCAAGACCACAGCTCCTACGAGCAGTACTTC.

The rearrangement joins TRBV27 to TRBJ2-7, with D maybe TRBD1 (6 bases). V lost 1 base, J lost 5 bases, and 12 bases lay in between. The CDR3 sequence is 14 residues long. CDR1 MNHEY and CDR2 SMNVEV come from the germline V gene (reference sequence). CDR3: CASSLYTGSHEQYF. The CDR3 DNA sequence: TGTGCCAGCAGTTTATACACAGGGAGCCACGAGCAGTACTTC.

This clone occurred a few times. The chain couples TRBV28 to TRBJ2-5; the match to TRBD1 covers 7 bases. The J segment lost 4 bases and the V segment lost 5 bases, leaving 4 bases of the junction unmatched. CDR1 and CDR2 (germline): MDHEN, SYDVKM. The CDR3 is 13 amino acids. The CDR3 DNA reads TGTGCCAGCAGTATCAGGGGGAGAGAGACCCAGTACTTC. It yields the protein CASSIRGRETQYF.

The chain recombines TRBV16 with TRBJ1-2; 8 bases match TRBD1. V gave up 4 bases and J gave up 5 bases; unmatched junction bases: 15. Looked up from germline, CDR1 is KGHSY and CDR2 is FQNENV. The CDR3 is made up of 17 amino acids. CDR3 in DNA: TGTGCCAGCAGCCGGCCGGGACAGGAAAGGGTTTCATATGGCTACACCTTC. The encoded protein is CASSRPGQERVSYGYTF. The full variable domain, with the rest looked up from reference TRBV16 and TRBJ1-2, is GEEVAQTPKHLVRGEGQKAKLYCAPIKGHSYVFWYQQVLKNEFKFLISFQNENVFDETGMPKERFSAKCLPNSPCSLEIQATKLEDSAVYFCASSRPGQERVSYGYTFGSGTRLTVV.

The chain carries TRBV19 and TRBJ2-7; D gene unclear. The germline V and J ends were trimmed by 0 bases and 0 bases, with 6 bases remaining between them. Per the germline V gene, CDR1 is LNHDA and CDR2 is SQIVND (reference sequence). The CDR3 runs 14 residues. CDR3 sequence: CASSIDLNSYEQYF. As DNA, the CDR3 is TGTGCCAGTAGTATAGATCTTAACTCCTACGAGCAGTACTTC.